This paragraph covers one T cell receptor (beta chain) sequence. Its antigen remains undetermined. Base-call qualities are not available, and no considerably larger clone is one nucleotide away. TCRbeta CDR3 regions were sequenced with the immunoSEQ Assay. After extraction, genomic DNA underwent amplification by bias-controlled multiplex PCR, followed by high-throughput sequencing. Processing in the source paper ran as follows. Collapsing and filtering of sequences were performed to quantify the absolute abundance of each unique TCRbeta CDR3 region. T cell fraction was estimated by normalization of TCRbeta template counts to usable DNA, with usable DNA being measured through amplification of reference genes present in all nucleated cells. Repertoire TCRs were annotated as SARS-CoV-2-specific by exact matching of V gene, CDR3 amino acid sequence and J gene to a known reactive TCR set. The reference SARS-CoV-2 TCR set was derived from MIRA and filtered for enrichment in COVID-19-positive ImmuneCODE repertoires, a step that removed public or cross-reactive TCRs. Drawing on the MIRA antigens, annotated TCRs were analysed further at the level of specific ORF or position within ORF. Breadth was defined as the number of annotated unique rearrangements divided by the total number of unique productive rearrangements, and depth was defined as the summed frequency of the annotated unique rearrangements. Two-sided Wilcoxon rank-sum tests were applied when comparing TCR breadth between groups. What TCRdb holds here is the immuneACCESS table cut down to in-frame rearrangements. Part of the clones is not present; checked against another copy, under half of the missing clones reflect an unresolved V gene, and the others are unexplained. V and J calls plus clone size are reproduced from that table; the DNA served to infer D and trimming. The sample includes about 350,000 clones, with 70% to 90% observed a single time. The ten largest make up approximately 3.5% of the sample.

The sample originates from a study of Ad26.COV2.S vaccination and SARS-CoV-2 variants (dated by TCRdb to the early 2020s). A note on the overall study: Vaccine-arm donors were drawn from COV1001, a multicentre, randomized, double-blind, placebo-controlled phase I-IIa trial of Ad26.COV2.S in healthy adults. Trial participants were randomized into five groups of five, in which low-dose or high-dose Ad26.COV2.S was given once or twice, or placebo was given on both occasions. The TCR-sequenced set comprised approximately 32 samples: approximately 19 Ad26.COV2.S vaccine recipients, 5 placebo recipients and 8 SARS-CoV-2 convalescent individuals. Investigators remained blinded to trial group allocation during experiments and outcome assessment. TCRbeta repertoire sequencing served as the tool for gauging how specific and how broad the SARS-CoV-2-reactive T cell receptors were following Ad26.COV2.S vaccination. Ad26.COV2.S was administered intramuscularly at a dose of 5x10^10 or 1x10^11 viral particles, either as one shot or as two shots given 56 days apart. Study-wide conclusions, independent of this receptor: Spike-specific TCR breadth was higher in Ad26.COV2.S recipients than in placebo recipients (P = 0.0014). Vaccine and placebo recipients had comparable non-spike TCR breadth, which fits with the vaccine containing only spike. According to the authors, total T cell responses may have been underestimated by the TCR breadth and depth analyses. Substantial breadth of spike-specific CD8+ and CD4+ T cell responses was reported after vaccination. The study was not powered for comparison of responses between vaccine doses or regimens.

The treatment or condition label for this specimen denotes: 15 to 20 received Ad26.COV2.S at low or high dose, single or two shots; about 5 received placebo; per-sample allocation not given. Repertoires of vaccine and placebo recipients were sequenced from samples taken on day 63 after the first injection. Cohort 1b enrolled 20 to 30 adults aged 18-55 years at a single site in Boston, USA, between 29 July and 7 August 2020. As a vaccine, Ad26.COV2.S was a replication-incompetent adenovirus type 26 vector that expressed a prefusion-stabilized SARS-CoV-2 spike protein derived from the original Wuhan strain. The receptor's source is a person aged 18-60 years who received the Ad26.COV2.S COVID-19 vaccine or a placebo. Sequencing used peripheral blood, obtained in a trial of Ad26.COV2.S vaccine versus placebo.

The DNA sequence is TGTGCCAGCAGCCAAGGACAACCCTACGAGCAGTACTTC. It translates as CASSQGQPYEQYF. In this chain, TRBV12-3 or TRBV12-4 is recombined with TRBJ2-7; the D region possibly corresponds to TRBD1 (5 bases align). Counted from cysteine to phenylalanine, this CDR3 has 13 amino acids. This entry keeps only the CDR3 DNA: 39 bases, framed from base 1. The germline ends are 11 bases apart after V is trimmed by 6 bases and J by 2 bases.